Below are 21 T cell receptor beta chains sequenced from a single sample in a study of post-analysis software for immune sequencing data. Regarding the study as a whole: TRBV5-6, TRBV5-1 and TRBV20-1 were among five TRBV segments more frequent in patients than controls.

Antigens for these TCRs are unknown. Presence of unique molecular identifiers characterized the TCR beta cDNA libraries. TCRdb called the PCR reads again in MiXCR, with one record for every CDR3 protein. This repertoire shows about 430,000 distinct CDR3 sequences, approximately 39% found once; its top ten account for 7.6%. Sequencing was done on a sample of blood. The receptor source for this set is a girl aged 2-10 years with multiple sclerosis.

This clonotype was picked up a small number of times. The chain has TRBV12-3 or TRBV12-4 and TRBJ1-5, with D unresolved. The V gene lost 5 bases and the J gene lost 1 base, with 9 bases spanning the gap. The CDR3 sequence is 14 residues long. In nucleotides, the CDR3 is TGTGCCAGCAGTGACCATCCCAGCAATCAGCCCCAGCATTTT. Amino acids: CASSDHPSNQPQHF.

This clonotype showed up just a few times. The chain couples TRBV20-1 to TRBJ2-7, with 9 bases lining up with TRBD2. Germline-derived CDR1 and CDR2 are DFQATT and SNEGSKA (reference sequence). The CDR3 totals 15 residues. V lost 6 bases and J lost 0; bases outside the gene matches: 9. CDR3 nucleotide sequence: TGCAGTGCCACGACCGGGACTAGCTCCTCCTACGAGCAGTACTTC. Translating gives CSATTGTSSSYEQYF.

Remarks on this clonotype: A much larger clone differs by one base, so this may be a read error. V gene TRBV6-1 combines with J gene TRBJ1-5, with 10 bases aligning to TRBD1. CDR1 MNHNS and CDR2 SASEGT come from the germline V gene. CDR3 size: 14 residues. Germline trimming cut 6 bases from V and 5 bases from J; bases unmatched to any gene: 4. CDR3 in DNA: TGTGCCAGCAGGGGACAGGGGAAGGATCAGCCCCAGCATTTT. Translating gives CASRGQGKDQPQHF.

The V gene is TRBV12-3 or TRBV12-4, the J gene TRBJ2-5, with TRBD2 matching 8 bases. CDR3 length: 17 residues. With 5 bases clipped from V and 2 bases from J, the junction kept 13 bases outside the gene matches. In DNA, the CDR3 is TGTGCCAGCAGTGGCATTATTCCGGGACTAGGGCAAGAGACCCAGTACTTC. This gives the protein CASSGIIPGLGQETQYF.

The chain employs TRBV20-1 and TRBJ2-1; D is unclear. CDR1 is DFQATT and CDR2 is SNEGSKA in the germline V gene (reference sequence). V lost 0 bases and J lost 0, with 6 bases in between. The CDR3 consists of 14 residues. CDR3 sequence reads: CSARDDSSYNEQFF. The CDR3 nucleotides are TGCAGTGCTAGAGATGATAGCTCCTACAATGAGCAGTTCTTC.

The CDR3 spells CASSQGLFPGTREDTQYF. For the CDR3, the DNA is TGTGCCAGCAGCCAAGGCTTATTCCCCGGGACCCGGGAAGATACGCAGTATTTT. The V gene is TRBV3-1, the J gene TRBJ2-3; D is possibly TRBD1 or TRBD2 (5 bases each). The germline CDR1 and CDR2 sequences are LGHDT and YNNKEL (reference sequence). V lost 1 base and J lost 5, with 22 bases in between. The CDR3 is 18 amino acids.

This clonotype occurred a few times. The CDR3 sequence is CATSRDPSSSEAFF. The CDR3 DNA reads TGTGCCACCAGCAGAGATCCAAGTAGTTCCGAAGCTTTCTTT. The V call is TRBV15, the J call TRBJ1-1, with D unclear. The germline V gene encodes CDR1 LNHNV and CDR2 YYDKDF (reference sequence). V lost 0 bases, J lost 8 bases, and 13 bases lay in between. The CDR3 is made up of 14 amino acids.

The chain employs TRBV4-2 and TRBJ2-1; D might be TRBD1 (6 bases). This CDR3 contains 16 residues. V was cut by 0 bases and J by 0 bases, with 9 bases left in between. CDR1 and CDR2 (germline): LGHNA, YNFKEQ. CDR3 in DNA: TGTGCCAGCAGCCAAGAAGGGGGAGCCTCCTACAATGAGCAGTTCTTC. It yields the protein CASSQEGGASYNEQFF.

CDR3 nucleotides: TGTGCCAGCAGCTTGGGACTAGCGCGCCACAATGAGCAGTTCTTC. Protein product: CASSLGLARHNEQFF. The V gene is TRBV11-2, the J gene TRBJ2-1, with TRBD2 matching over 10 bases. With 3 bases clipped from V and 5 bases from J, the junction kept 4 bases outside the gene matches. This CDR3 has 15 amino acids. Germline CDR1 and CDR2: SGHAT and FQNNGV.

V is TRBV27 and J is TRBJ2-7; D not resolved. The CDR3 runs to 13 residues. Germline V lookup: CDR1 MNHEY, CDR2 SMNVEV (reference sequence). The germline V and J ends were trimmed by 6 bases and 3 bases, with 12 bases remaining between them. This CDR3 is CASRTHRDYEQYF. As DNA, the CDR3 is TGTGCCAGCAGGACGCATAGAGACTACGAGCAGTACTTC.

V usage is TRBV6-6 and J usage is TRBJ1-5, with unresolved D. V lost 7 bases and J 5 bases, leaving 3 bases between the germline ends. This CDR3 has 10 residues. CDR1 is MNHNY, CDR2 SVGAGI, per germline (reference sequence). The CDR3 loop is CASNDQPQHF. In DNA form, the CDR3 reads TGTGCCAGCAACGATCAGCCCCAGCATTTT.

CDR3 DNA: TGTGCCAGCAGCTACAGAACTTCCGGGGCCAAGCGGGAAGAGACCCAGTACTTC. Protein product: CASSYRTSGAKREETQYF. The gene calls are TRBV6-8 and TRBJ2-5; possibly TRBD2 for D (6 bases). The CDR3 totals 18 residues. The V gene's germline CDR1 is MNHGY and CDR2 SAAAGT. V was trimmed by 6 bases and J by 3 bases, leaving 26 bases between them.

This sequence joins TRBV7-2 and TRBJ2-1; D might be TRBD2 (6 bases). Germline CDR1 and CDR2: SGHTA and FQGNSA. The CDR3 runs to 15 residues. V lost 1 base and J lost 6, with 13 bases in between. The CDR3, as DNA: TGTGCCAGCAGCTTAGTAGCGGAGCTTCGCAATGAGCAGTTCTTC. This codes for CASSLVAELRNEQFF.

This clonotype was detected a few times. The V call is TRBV29-1, the J call TRBJ2-3, with D perhaps matching TRBD2 (6 bases). V gave up 7 bases and J gave up 2 bases, with 13 bases separating them. There are 13 residues in the CDR3. Germline V lookup: CDR1 SQVTM, CDR2 ANQGSEA. The CDR3 nucleotides read TGCAGCGCCACGGGACTTCTCACAGATACGCAGTATTTT. As protein: CSATGLLTDTQYF.

This clonotype was detected only a few times. The rearrangement joins TRBV9 to TRBJ2-2, with a weak D call TRBD2 (5 bases). CDR1 is SGDLS and CDR2 is YYNGEE in the germline V gene. V was pared by 6 bases and J by 0 bases, with 18 bases between. The CDR3 sequence is 17 residues long. Written as DNA, the CDR3 is TGTGCCAGCACCCCTGATAAAGGACTCCCGAACACCGGGGAGCTGTTTTTT. Amino acids: CASTPDKGLPNTGELFF.

This clonotype was detected many times. The chain combines TRBV29-1 with TRBJ2-1; the D is unclear. V shed 3 bases and J shed 4 bases, with 7 bases lying between them. The CDR3 extends over 12 amino acids. The V gene's germline CDR1 is SQVTM and CDR2 ANQGSEA. DNA of the CDR3: TGCAGCGTTGATGGGCAGTACAATGAGCAGTTCTTC. Amino acid sequence: CSVDGQYNEQFF.

This clonotype has a count of ten or more. The chain couples TRBV29-1 to TRBJ1-2; 7 bases are shared with TRBD1. V was clipped by 7 bases and J by 8 bases; unmatched bases: 10. This CDR3 region has 12 residues. Germline CDR1 and CDR2: SQVTM and ANQGSEA. The CDR3 sequence: CSATDRDVGYTF. CDR3 bases: TGCAGCGCCACTGACAGGGACGTCGGCTACACCTTC.

V and J are TRBV6-2 or TRBV6-3 and TRBJ2-1, with 10 bases identical to TRBD1. The J call may be in error: the DNA end matches TRBJ2-7 better. The V gene's germline CDR1 is MNHEY and CDR2 SVGEGT. The CDR3 covers 14 residues. The CDR3 reads CASRPGQGTNEQYF. CDR3 sequence (DNA): TGTGCCAGCAGGCCGGGACAGGGGACCAACGAGCAGTACTTC.

This clonotype was counted a few times. This chain links TRBV20-1 with TRBJ2-5, with D maybe TRBD2 (6 bases). The end of the DNA is better explained by TRBJ2-7, so the J call may be wrong. CDR1 and CDR2 from the germline V gene are DFQATT and SNEGSKA (reference sequence). The CDR3 has 12 amino acids. The CDR3 bases are TGCAGTGCTAGAGTAACAGCGGGCGAGCAGTACTTC. It is translated as CSARVTAGEQYF.

On this clonotype: At one end the junction does not follow the germline gene, possibly because of a read error. This chain links TRBV27 with TRBJ1-2; 7 nucleotides match TRBD1. The germline V gene has CDR1 MNHEY and CDR2 SMNVEV (reference sequence). The CDR3 contains 18 residues. The CDR3 loop is CASSYRRDRGEGNYGCTF. The CDR3 DNA is TGTGCCAGCAGTTATAGAAGGGACAGAGGCGAAGGAAACTATGGCTGCACCTTC.

This clonotype was recorded a few times. The rearrangement uses TRBV6-5 and TRBJ2-2, with 7 bases matching TRBD2. V was clipped by 1 base and J by 6 bases; unmatched bases: 2. The germline V gene encodes CDR1 MNHEY and CDR2 SVGAGI. The CDR3 contains 14 residues. The CDR3 reads CASSYLGGSGELFF. CDR3 coding DNA: TGTGCCAGCAGTTACTTGGGAGGGTCCGGGGAGCTGTTTTTT.